The 20 T cell receptor beta chains in this list originate from one sample, sequenced in a study of CD8 T cells in Susac syndrome. Reverse transcription used roughly 0.5 to 1 ug RNA and random hexamers. TCRdb independently ran MiXCR on the immunoSEQ multiplex PCR reads; one entry per CDR3 protein. The table has fewer than 100,000 distinct CDR3 sequences, 90% to 95% seen once; the top ten hold under 0.65%. Sequencing was carried out using CD8+ T cells from PBMCs. The source of these receptors is a human donor with multiple sclerosis.

The rearrangement links TRBV28 to TRBJ2-1; 9 bases line up with TRBD2. V gave up 2 bases and J gave up 7 bases; unmatched junction bases: 6. CDR3 length equals 15 residues. The germline gives CDR1 MDHEN, CDR2 SYDVKM. The CDR3 sequence: CASSLGREGRNEQFF. In nucleotides, the CDR3 is TGTGCCAGCAGTTTAGGGCGGGAGGGCCGGAATGAGCAGTTCTTC.

This clonotype has a handful of counts. The gene calls are TRBV2 and TRBJ1-1; D gene ambiguous. The CDR3 has 12 amino acids. Germline V gene lookup returns CDR1 SNHLY and CDR2 FYNNEI. The ends were cut back, 10 bases at V and 0 bases at J, with 9 bases in the middle. The CDR3: CAITNLNTEAFF. Here the CDR3 DNA reads TGTGCCATCACGAACTTGAACACTGAAGCTTTCTTT.

This clonotype came up once. The chain carries TRBV20-1 and TRBJ2-1, with D uncertain. Germline V gives CDR1 DFQATT, CDR2 SNEGSKA (reference sequence). The CDR3 contains 13 residues. Trimming pared 5 bases from V and 4 bases from J, leaving 12 bases between. The CDR3 loop reads CSAVQPTYNEQFF. CDR3 sequence (DNA): TGCAGTGCTGTACAACCAACTTACAATGAGCAGTTCTTC.

V and J are TRBV20-1 and TRBJ2-3, with no clear D. Trimming took 8 bases from V and 0 from J, leaving 21 bases between them. CDR3 length equals 16 residues. Germline V gene lookup returns CDR1 DFQATT and CDR2 SNEGSKA (reference sequence). In DNA, the CDR3 is TGCAGTCTCGTCCGCACCGCACGTCTTAGCACAGATACGCAGTATTTT. Translated: CSLVRTARLSTDTQYF.

The V and J genes are TRBV20-1 and TRBJ2-1; the match to TRBD2 covers 9 bases. The germline V gene encodes CDR1 DFQATT and CDR2 SNEGSKA (reference sequence). V trimming: 0 bases; J trimming: 5 bases; junction bases outside the gene matches: 8. The CDR3 runs to 16 residues. In nucleotides, the CDR3 is TGCAGTGCTAGAGAGTCTAGCGGGATTCAAGACAATGAGCAGTTCTTC. It specifies CSARESSGIQDNEQFF.

This clonotype was observed once. The chain combines TRBV5-6 with TRBJ1-2; D is unclear. In germline, CDR1 is SGHDT, CDR2 YYEEEE. With 3 bases removed from V and 3 bases from J, the gap between germline ends came to 3 bases. There are 11 residues in the CDR3. CDR3 protein: CASSSDYGYTF. CDR3 sequence (DNA): TGTGCCAGCAGCTCTGACTATGGCTACACCTTC.

Comments on this clonotype: One junction end does not reproduce the germline sequence, and a read error may be involved. The gene calls are TRBV11-2 and TRBJ2-7; D unresolved. CDR1 SGHAT and CDR2 FQNNGV come from the germline V gene. This CDR3 has 13 residues. In nucleotides, the CDR3 is TGTACCAGCAGCTTAGAGTACAGCGCCGAGCAGTACTTC. This gives the protein CTSSLEYSAEQYF.

The chain is built from TRBV7-6 and TRBJ2-5; no firm D call. V was clipped by 6 bases and J by 1 base, with 9 bases between them. This CDR3 spans 13 amino acids. Germline V gives CDR1 SGHVS, CDR2 FNYEAQ. The CDR3 region is CASSNTLQETQYF. As DNA, the CDR3 is TGTGCCAGCAGTAACACACTCCAAGAGACCCAGTACTTC.

This clonotype was seen a handful of times. J is TRBJ2-5 and V is TRBV19; D is ambiguous. This CDR3 spans 11 amino acids. Deletions cut 3 bases from V and 1 base from J, with 0 bases between. Germline V CDR1 and CDR2: LNHDA, SQIVND (reference sequence). The CDR3 is CASSIQETQYF. The CDR3 coding sequence is TGTGCCAGTAGTATCCAAGAGACCCAGTACTTC.

The rearrangement links TRBV18 to TRBJ2-4, with D possibly TRBD2 on 6 matching bases. In germline, CDR1 is KGHSH, CDR2 LQKENI. The CDR3 has 17 amino acids. V was cut by 3 bases and J by 8 bases, with 23 bases left in between. Here the CDR3 DNA reads TGTGCCAGCTCACCCCGGAGGGTGAGGACCCGAGCAGACATTCAGTACTTC. It encodes CASSPRRVRTRADIQYF.

The V gene is TRBV20-1, the J gene TRBJ2-1; 8 bases fit TRBD2. This CDR3 contains 15 residues. The V gene end was trimmed by 3 bases and the J gene end by 7 bases; junction bases not matched to a gene: 11. From germline, CDR1 is DFQATT and CDR2 SNEGSKA (reference sequence). The CDR3 loop is CSASDGGAYGNEQFF. The CDR3 DNA follows: TGCAGTGCTAGTGACGGGGGGGCCTATGGAAATGAGCAGTTCTTC.

The rearrangement links TRBV25-1 to TRBJ2-5; D possibly corresponds to TRBD2 (6 bases). The CDR3 sequence is 14 residues long. V lost 1 base and J 2 bases, leaving 8 bases between the germline ends. CDR1 MGHDK and CDR2 SYGVNS come from the germline V gene. The CDR3 sequence is CASSELGGQETQYF. CDR3 nucleotide sequence: TGTGCCAGCAGTGAATTGGGAGGACAAGAGACCCAGTACTTC.

This chain uses TRBV12-3 or TRBV12-4 with TRBJ2-7; 8 positions match TRBD1. V lost 6 bases and J lost 3; bases outside the gene matches: 13. The length of the CDR3 is 16 residues. CDR3 nucleotides: TGTGCCAGCAGCCCGCCCAGACAGGGGAAGGACTACGAGCAGTACTTC. Translation gives CASSPPRQGKDYEQYF.

This clonotype was detected a few times. This chain connects TRBV5-4 to TRBJ2-7; TRBD1 agrees at 11 bases. This CDR3 is built from 14 residues. CDR1 and CDR2 (germline): SGHNT, YYREEE (reference sequence). V was pared by 4 bases and J by 3 bases, with 3 bases of the junction left unmatched. CDR3 sequence (DNA): TGTGCCAGCAGCATGGGACAGGGGGACTACGAGCAGTACTTC. Translating it yields CASSMGQGDYEQYF. Using reference TRBV5-4 and TRBJ2-7 for the parts outside the CDR3, the full variable domain is ETGVTQSPTHLIKTRGQQVTLRCSSQSGHNTVSWYQQALGQGPQFIFQYYREEENGRGNFPPRFSGLQFPNYSSELNVNALELDDSALYLCASSMGQGDYEQYFGPGTRLTVT.

This clonotype has a single count. The chain uses TRBV6-2 or TRBV6-3 and TRBJ2-5; D unresolved. Germline V gene data show CDR1 as MNHEY and CDR2 as SVGEGT. V gave up 7 bases and J gave up 2 bases, with 14 bases separating them. This CDR3 comprises 14 residues. This CDR3 is CASTYLATQETQYF. CDR3 sequence (DNA): TGTGCCAGCACCTACCTCGCCACACAAGAGACCCAGTACTTC.

This clonotype has a single count. The chain uses TRBV2 and TRBJ2-1; no clear D. Germline lookup yields CDR1 SNHLY and CDR2 FYNNEI. The V end lost 7 bases, the J end lost 0 bases, and 10 bases lay between the germline ends. This CDR3 spans 14 amino acids. The CDR3 DNA reads TGTGCCAGCATCACAGAAAGCTCCTACAATGAGCAGTTCTTC. Protein product: CASITESSYNEQFF.

The chain links TRBV5-1 to TRBJ2-5; 10 nucleotides agree with TRBD2. Per germline, CDR1 SGHRS and CDR2 YFSETQ. Trimming took 1 base from V and 0 from J; bases not matched to a gene: 9. The CDR3 spans 18 residues. CDR3 bases: TGCGCCAGCAGCTTGTGGCTAGCGGGAGAGTATTACCAAGAGACCCAGTACTTC. This translates into CASSLWLAGEYYQETQYF. The full variable domain, in which reference TRBV5-1 and TRBJ2-5 provide the parts outside the CDR3, is KAGVTQTPRYLIKTRGQQVTLSCSPISGHRSVSWYQQTPGQGLQFLFEYFSETQRNKGNFPGRFSGRQFSNSRSEMNVSTLELGDSALYLCASSLWLAGEYYQETQYFGPGTRLLVL.

This clonotype was counted a single time. The chain joins TRBV7-8 to TRBJ2-2; D ambiguous. The germline CDR1 and CDR2 sequences are SGHVS and FQNEAQ. The CDR3 has 13 residues. V dropped 1 base and J dropped 6 bases, with 6 bases sitting between them. CDR3 DNA: TGTGCCAGCAGCTTAGACGTCTCCGGGGAGCTGTTTTTT. It is translated as CASSLDVSGELFF. Full variable domain (outside the CDR3, taken from reference TRBV7-8 and TRBJ2-2): GAGVSQSPRYKVAKRGQDVALRCDPISGHVSLFWYQQALGQGPEFLTYFQNEAQLDKSGLPSDRFFAERPEGSVSTLKIQRTQQEDSAVYLCASSLDVSGELFFGEGSRLTVL.

CDR3 nucleotide sequence: TGTGCCTGGAGTGTTGGCAGTTTGGGGAAAAACATTCAGTACTTC. Translating it yields CAWSVGSLGKNIQYF. The chain is built from TRBV30 and TRBJ2-4; the D is unclear. Deletions cut 0 bases from V and 4 bases from J, with 13 bases between. The CDR3 extends over 15 amino acids. From germline, CDR1 is GTSNPN and CDR2 SVGIG (reference sequence).

The rearrangement links TRBV2 to TRBJ1-5; possibly TRBD1 for D (5 bases). Trimming removed 3 bases from V and 0 bases from J, with 12 bases in between. This CDR3 is built from 16 residues. Germline values: CDR1 SNHLY, CDR2 FYNNEI. The CDR3 DNA is TGTGCCAGCAGTGAGGGGGAGCCGTATAGCAATCAGCCCCAGCATTTT. It translates to CASSEGEPYSNQPQHF. Full variable domain (rest looked up from reference TRBV2 and TRBJ1-5): EPEVTQTPSHQVTQMGQEVILRCVPISNHLYFYWYRQILGQKVEFLVSFYNNEISEKSEIFDDQFSVERPDGSNFTLKIRSTKLEDSAMYFCASSEGEPYSNQPQHFGDGTRLSIL.